This entry features one TCR beta chain sequence. The antigen is not known. This specimen comes from a study of T cell responses to AZD1222 COVID-19 vaccine. Study-level findings and limits: At baseline, seropositivity was found in only a handful of AZD1222 recipients.

Clones were sequenced by immunoSEQ multiplex PCR, and TCRdb holds only the in-frame ones, with some missing. The table includes roughly 200,000 clones, 94% detected once. This CDR3 comprises 16 residues. The ends lost 7 bases at V and 5 bases at J; junction bases unmatched: 16. The germline V gene encodes CDR1 MDHEN and CDR2 SYDVKM. This clonotype originated in an adult who received the MenACWY meningococcal vaccine as a control. The gene calls are TRBV28 and TRBJ2-7; TRBD1 agrees at 8 bases. The source was peripheral blood, collected 28 days after the second dose of the MenACWY control vaccine. The CDR3 spells CASIPASGQGSHEQYF. DNA for the CDR3: TGTGCCAGCATCCCGGCCTCCGGACAGGGATCCCACGAGCAGTACTTC.